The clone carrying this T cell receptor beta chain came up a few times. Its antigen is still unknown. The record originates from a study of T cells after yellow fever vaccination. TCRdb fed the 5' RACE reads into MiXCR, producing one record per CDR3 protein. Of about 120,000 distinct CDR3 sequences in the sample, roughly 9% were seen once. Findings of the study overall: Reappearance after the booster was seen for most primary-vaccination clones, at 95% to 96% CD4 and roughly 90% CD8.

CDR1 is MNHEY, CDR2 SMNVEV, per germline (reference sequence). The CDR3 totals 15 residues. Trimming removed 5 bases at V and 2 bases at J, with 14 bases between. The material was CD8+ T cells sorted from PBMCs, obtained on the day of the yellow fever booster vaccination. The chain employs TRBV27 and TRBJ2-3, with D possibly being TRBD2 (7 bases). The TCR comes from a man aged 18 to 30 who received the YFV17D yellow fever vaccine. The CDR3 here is CASSPRAGATDTQYF. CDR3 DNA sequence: TGTGCCAGCAGTCCCCGGGCGGGGGCCACAGATACGCAGTATTTT.